The rows below give T cell receptor beta chains drawn from one sample of a study of OX40 agonist ivuxolimab in advanced cancers. TCRdb keeps only in-frame clones here, not all; method: immunoSEQ multiplex PCR. The sample contains roughly 41,000 clones, about 88% of which appear only once. The sample was CD4+ or CD8+ T cells sorted from blood, taken in a trial of the OX40 agonist ivuxolimab. The receptors stem from an adult with an advanced solid tumor such as melanoma, head and neck, liver or kidney cancer. Each CDR3 is given with its conserved first and last residue. Each record gives: CDR3 length, V gene, clone size, J gene, D gene, CDR3 DNA, CDR3 protein. A D gene is named only where the DNA matches it firmly. The listing skips clone size in some rows; elsewhere it reads once, few, many or a size class.

12,TRBV4-3,few,TRBJ2-1,NA,TGCGCCAGCAGCCAAACTAGCTACGAGCAGTTCTTC,CASSQTSYEQFF
15,TRBV9,once,TRBJ2-1,TRBD1,TGTGCCAGCAGCTTGACAGGGAATCAAGGTAATGAGCAGTTCTTC,CASSLTGNQGNEQFF
14,TRBV5-6,once,TRBJ2-1,NA,TGTGCCAGCAGTACTAGCCACCGATTGAATGAGCAGTTCTTC,CASSTSHRLNEQFF
11,TRBV19,NA,TRBJ1-1,NA,TGTGCCACCAGGCTAAACACTGAAGCTTTCTTT,CATRLNTEAFF
16,TRBV19,NA,TRBJ2-7,TRBD2,TGTGCCAGTAGTGTGGAGACTAGCGGGGAACCCTACGAGCAGTACTTC,CASSVETSGEPYEQYF
15,TRBV27,NA,TRBJ2-7,NA,TGTGCCAGCAGTGTAACCGGGACGCTCTCCTACGAGCAGTACTTC,CASSVTGTLSYEQYF
13,TRBV7-9,once,TRBJ2-2,NA,TGTGCCAGCAGCTTACTTCGGGAGTGGGAGCTGTTTTTT,CASSLLREWELFF
12,TRBV5-1,NA,TRBJ2-2,NA,TGCGCCAGCAGCCACCCCGGTGGGGAGCTGTTTTTT,CASSHPGGELFF
15,TRBV6-6,NA,TRBJ2-3,NA,TGTGCCAGCAGTTACTCAGAGAGTAGCACAGATACGCAGTATTTT,CASSYSESSTDTQYF
12,TRBV28,NA,TRBJ2-3,NA,TGTGCCAGCAGTCCCCCGGAGGATACGCAGTATTTT,CASSPPEDTQYF
17,TRBV27,NA,TRBJ2-3,NA,TGTGCCAGCAGTTTGGGAGGAGTTGTCCTTGGCACAGATACGCAGTATTTT,CASSLGGVVLGTDTQYF
19,TRBV7-3,NA,TRBJ2-7,TRBD2,TGTGCCAGCAGCTTAGCGGGGTGGGAGGGCCAAAGAGGTCCCTACGAGCAGTACTTC,CASSLAGWEGQRGPYEQYF
11,TRBV5-1,NA,TRBJ2-1,NA,TGCGCCAGCAGCTGGAGGAATGAGCAGTTCTTC,CASSWRNEQFF
15,TRBV19,once,TRBJ2-1,NA,TGTGCCAGTAGTATCGCGGCAGGCGAGTACAATGAGCAGTTCTTC,CASSIAAGEYNEQFF
15,TRBV9,NA,TRBJ2-1,TRBD2,TGTGCCAGCAGCCCCGGACTAGCAGCCTCTTTTGAGCAGTTCTTC,CASSPGLAASFEQFF
13,TRBV28,NA,TRBJ2-1,NA,TGTGCCAGCGCTCGGGCTTCCTACAATGAGCAGTTCTTC,CASARASYNEQFF
14,TRBV18,NA,TRBJ2-1,NA,TGTGCCAGCTCACGGGGTGGCGCCTACAATGAGCAGTTCTTC,CASSRGGAYNEQFF
12,TRBV5-5,NA,TRBJ1-1,NA,TGTGCCAGCAGCCCTACAAACACTGAAGCTTTCTTT,CASSPTNTEAFF
15,TRBV5-1,few,TRBJ2-3,TRBD2,TGCGCCAGCAGCTGGGGACTAGCGGGGGGTAATACGCAGTATTTT,CASSWGLAGGNTQYF
12,TRBV28,NA,TRBJ2-5,NA,TGTGCCAGCAGTTCCCCATGGGAGACCCAGTACTTC,CASSSPWETQYF
17,TRBV5-6,NA,TRBJ2-5,TRBD2,TGTGCCAGCAGCCCCCCCTCGGGGGGGGTAGGACAAGAGACCCAGTACTTC,CASSPPSGGVGQETQYF
19,TRBV5-1,NA,TRBJ2-7,TRBD1,TGCGCCAGCAGCTTACCGACCTCGACAGGGGAGACTGGGTTCTACGAGCAGTACTTC,CASSLPTSTGETGFYEQYF
12,TRBV10-3,NA,TRBJ1-1,NA,TGTGCCATCAGTGAGGGGGGTACTGAAGCTTTCTTT,CAISEGGTEAFF
13,TRBV4-3,NA,TRBJ1-2,NA,TGCGCCAGCAGCCAAGGGGGGACCTATGGCTACACCTTC,CASSQGGTYGYTF
21,TRBV28,NA,TRBJ2-1,TRBD1,TGTGCCAGCAGTTCCATGTTTTTAGGGACAGGGGCGCTCCATTCCTACAATGAGCAGTTCTTC,CASSSMFLGTGALHSYNEQFF
14,TRBV29-1,NA,TRBJ2-5,NA,TGCAGCGTGGGTCGGTTAGGGGTTTGGGAGACCCAGTACTTC,CSVGRLGVWETQYF
17,TRBV28,NA,TRBJ1-5,NA,TGTGCCAGCATCGGCAGGGGACGTACCCGGGGGCGACAGCCCCAGCATTTT,CASIGRGRTRGRQPQHF
13,TRBV2,NA,TRBJ1-1,TRBD1,TGTGCCAGCAGAGGACAGGGGAACACTGAAGCTTTCTTT,CASRGQGNTEAFF
15,TRBV21-1,NA,TRBJ1-1,NA,TGTGCCAGCAGCAAATACAGCGTCATGAACACTGAAGCTTTCTTT,CASSKYSVMNTEAFF
15,TRBV7-9,NA,TRBJ1-1,NA,TGTGCCAGCAGCTTAGCGGGCAGGGTGGACACTGAAGCTTTCTTT,CASSLAGRVDTEAFF
17,TRBV2,NA,TRBJ2-1,NA,TGTGCCAGCAGTACCTACGCGGGGGCGCGAATCCTCAATGAGCAGTTCTTC,CASSTYAGARILNEQFF
14,TRBV29-1,once,TRBJ1-2,NA,TGCAGCGTTGAAGGGCCAGAGGCTAACTATGGCTACACCTTC,CSVEGPEANYGYTF
16,TRBV5-6,NA,TRBJ2-7,TRBD2,TGTGCCAGCAGCTTAGGGCTAGCGGGAGGGCGGTACGAGCAGTACTTC,CASSLGLAGGRYEQYF
15,TRBV30,NA,TRBJ1-2,NA,TGTGCCTGGAGTGTCACAGGGTCCCTAAACTATGGCTACACCTTC,CAWSVTGSLNYGYTF
14,TRBV9,NA,TRBJ2-7,NA,TGTGCCAGCAGCCCCCGGGACGTCGCCCTCGAGCAGTACTTC,CASSPRDVALEQYF